The rows below give T cell receptor beta chains drawn from one sample of a study of blood T cell repertoires in COVID-19. The method was immunoSEQ multiplex PCR; TCRdb's version includes in-frame clones alone and lacks a portion of them. The sample consists of about 110,000 clones, roughly 90% of them appearing once. The source material was peripheral blood. These receptors came from a man aged 35 to 55 with active or convalescent COVID-19. Both conserved end residues are part of each CDR3. Each record gives: CDR3 protein, CDR3 DNA, clone size, D gene, V gene, J gene. D genes are given only for firm matches. A row's size may be missing; if present it is once, few, many or a size class.

CASRPGQGNPYEQYF	TGTGCCAGCAGGCCGGGACAGGGTAATCCGTACGAGCAGTACTTC	NA	TRBD1	TRBV6-5	TRBJ2-7
CASSFGQPQHF	TGTGCCAGCAGTTTCGGTCAGCCCCAGCATTTT	NA	NA	TRBV12-3/TRBV12-4	TRBJ1-5
CASSPPGLSGEKLFF	TGTGCCAGCTCACCACCGGGACTTTCCGGGGAAAAACTGTTTTTT	few	NA	TRBV18	TRBJ1-4
CASSFLNGRELFF	TGCGCCAGCAGTTTTTTGAACGGCAGGGAACTGTTTTTT	NA	NA	TRBV5-1	TRBJ1-4
CASSSRQGQDTQYF	TGTGCCAGCAGCTCCCGACAGGGCCAAGATACGCAGTATTTT	NA	TRBD1	TRBV11-2	TRBJ2-3
CASSFSAGGPGNEQFF	TGCGCCAGCAGCTTCTCTGCGGGAGGGCCTGGCAATGAGCAGTTCTTC	NA	TRBD2	TRBV5-1	TRBJ2-1
CASSARDSVGGELFF	TGTGCCAGCAGCGCCCGGGACAGTGTCGGCGGGGAGCTGTTTTTT	NA	TRBD1	TRBV7-9	TRBJ2-2
CASSLTSGAYNEQFF	TGTGCCAGCAGCTTGACTAGCGGGGCCTACAATGAGCAGTTCTTC	NA	TRBD2	TRBV7-2	TRBJ2-1
CASSTWTGSNNEQFF	TGTGCCAGTAGTACATGGACAGGGTCGAACAATGAGCAGTTCTTC	NA	TRBD1	TRBV19	TRBJ2-1
CASSPPLGSGGTEAFF	TGCGCCAGCAGCCCCCCCCTGGGCAGCGGTGGCACTGAAGCTTTCTTT	NA	NA	TRBV4-1	TRBJ1-1
CASSLLGTSGTAIPTDTQYF	TGCGCCAGCAGCTTACTCGGGACTAGCGGGACCGCTATACCCACAGATACGCAGTATTTT	NA	TRBD2	TRBV5-1	TRBJ2-3
CASTVNTGNEKLFF	TGTGCCAGCACCGTGAATACAGGGAATGAAAAACTGTTTTTT	NA	NA	TRBV5-6	TRBJ1-4
CASKGNAGQAGELFF	TGTGCCAGTAAGGGTAATGCAGGGCAAGCCGGGGAGCTGTTTTTT	NA	NA	TRBV19	TRBJ2-2
CAWSPRGRAQETQYF	TGTGCCTGGAGTCCCCGCGGGAGGGCCCAAGAGACCCAGTACTTC	few	TRBD2	TRBV30	TRBJ2-5
CASSLDGRAGETQYF	TGTGCCAGCAGTTTAGACGGGAGGGCCGGAGAGACCCAGTACTTC	NA	TRBD2	TRBV28	TRBJ2-5
CASSLSGGAATEAFF	TGTGCCAGCAGTTTAAGCGGGGGCGCCGCCACTGAAGCTTTCTTT	NA	NA	TRBV28	TRBJ1-1
CASSIRRLGVAEAFF	TGTGCCAGCAGCATAAGGAGGCTCGGGGTCGCTGAAGCTTTCTTT	NA	NA	TRBV28	TRBJ1-1
CASSVTDRLSYNEQFF	TGTGCCAGCAGCGTGACCGACAGGCTCTCCTACAATGAGCAGTTCTTC	NA	NA	TRBV9	TRBJ2-1
CASSLVCQGEEPQHF	TGTGCCAGCAGCTTAGTTTGTCAGGGGGAAGAGCCCCAGCATTTT	NA	TRBD1	TRBV11-3	TRBJ1-5
CAWRPVSTDTQYF	TGTGCCTGGAGGCCAGTTAGCACAGATACGCAGTATTTT	NA	NA	TRBV30	TRBJ2-3
CASSLLTGSLPSEAFF	TGTGCCAGCTCACTCCTTACAGGGTCACTACCCTCCGAAGCTTTCTTT	NA	NA	TRBV18	TRBJ1-1
CASSPPRSGAGNQPQHF	TGTGCCAGCTCACCACCGAGGTCTGGTGCGGGCAATCAGCCCCAGCATTTT	NA	NA	TRBV18	TRBJ1-5
CASSQSFGRTLHF	TGTGCCAGCAGCCAGTCCTTTGGGAGGACCCTCCACTTT	NA	NA	TRBV14	TRBJ1-6
CASKPPGAGPSIYEQYF	TGTGCCAGCAAGCCCCCTGGCGCGGGACCCTCCATTTACGAGCAGTACTTC	NA	NA	TRBV2	TRBJ2-7
CASSESGTSGSGYTF	TGCGCCAGCAGTGAGTCTGGTACATCGGGGTCGGGCTACACCTTC	NA	NA	TRBV10-2	TRBJ1-2
CASSSGQAAGELFF	TGTGCCAGCAGTTCGGGACAGGCGGCCGGGGAGCTGTTTTTT	once	TRBD1	TRBV6-6	TRBJ2-2
CASSSGQVHSGANVLTF	TGTGCCAGCAGCTCAGGACAGGTACACTCTGGGGCCAACGTCCTGACTTTC	NA	TRBD1	TRBV7-3	TRBJ2-6
CASSPNPGSQYF	TGTGCCAGCAGCCCGAACCCGGGGTCCCAGTACTTC	NA	NA	TRBV6-2/TRBV6-3	TRBJ2-5
CASSLSSGRPDTQYF	TGTGCCAGCAGCTTAAGTAGCGGGAGGCCAGATACGCAGTATTTT	NA	TRBD2	TRBV7-3	TRBJ2-3
CASFRTGYSNQPQHF	TGTGCCAGCTTCCGGACGGGGTATAGCAATCAGCCCCAGCATTTT	NA	NA	TRBV28	TRBJ1-5
CASWGGVYNEQFF	TGTGCCAGTTGGGGGGGTGTTTACAATGAGCAGTTCTTC	NA	TRBD2	TRBV28	TRBJ2-1
CASSLDSLGTEAFF	TGTGCCAGCAGTCTGGACAGTTTGGGCACTGAAGCTTTCTTT	NA	NA	TRBV6-6	TRBJ1-1
CASSQQLQGAQFF	TGTGCCAGTAGTCAACAGCTACAAGGGGCGCAGTTCTTC	NA	NA	TRBV19	TRBJ2-1
CASRISSGSVADTQYF	TGCGCCAGCAGGATTAGTAGCGGGAGCGTGGCAGATACGCAGTATTTT	NA	TRBD2	TRBV4-3	TRBJ2-3
CASRGLAGDYEQYF	TGTGCCAGCAGAGGACTAGCGGGGGACTACGAGCAGTACTTC	NA	TRBD2	TRBV27	TRBJ2-7
CASSPAGVASTDTQYF	TGTGCCAGCAGCCCCGCGGGAGTAGCGAGCACAGATACGCAGTATTTT	NA	TRBD2	TRBV7-2	TRBJ2-3
CASSYSPGTGYEQYF	TGTGCCAGCAGTTACTCACCCGGGACAGGCTACGAGCAGTACTTC	NA	TRBD1	TRBV6-2/TRBV6-3	TRBJ2-7
CASSTGQGLRSYEQYF	TGTGCCAGCAGCACCGGACAGGGGCTCAGGTCCTACGAGCAGTACTTC	NA	TRBD1	TRBV7-9	TRBJ2-7
CASSYSARVNTEAFF	TGTGCCAGCAGTTACTCGGCCAGGGTGAACACTGAAGCTTTCTTT	NA	NA	TRBV6-5	TRBJ1-1
CASSLDWNNEQFF	TGTGCCAGCAGCCTTGACTGGAACAATGAGCAGTTCTTC	NA	NA	TRBV27	TRBJ2-1
CASSETDRDASGYTF	TGTGCCAGCAGTGAAACAGACAGGGATGCCTCGGGCTACACCTTC	NA	TRBD1	TRBV6-1	TRBJ1-2
CASRTGLNAQYF	TGTGCCAGCAGGACAGGCTTAAACGCCCAGTACTTC	once	NA	TRBV12-3/TRBV12-4	TRBJ2-5
CATSDPRTGDEQYF	TGTGCCACCAGTGACCCCCGTACGGGGGACGAGCAGTACTTC	NA	NA	TRBV24-1	TRBJ2-7